The 17 T cell receptor beta chains reported below all come from one sample, sequenced in a study of blood T cell repertoires in COVID-19. Libraries were prepared by immunoSEQ multiplex PCR; TCRdb keeps only in-frame clonotypes and omits some of them. Seen here are about 100,000 clones, about 93% observed once, and the top ten hold under 1.5%. Sequencing was carried out using peripheral blood. These receptors all stem from a woman in her twenties or thirties with acute or convalescent COVID-19.

The chain is built from TRBV5-5 and TRBJ1-1; 7 nucleotides match TRBD1. J was trimmed by 4 bases and V by 0 bases; bases with no gene match: 12. Germline lookup yields CDR1 SGHKS and CDR2 YYEKEE (reference sequence). CDR3 length: 17 amino acids. The CDR3 DNA follows: TGTGCCAGCAGCTTGGAGGTGTGGCAGGGGGTCGGCACTGAAGCTTTCTTT. The encoded protein is CASSLEVWQGVGTEAFF.

The chain employs TRBV9 and TRBJ1-2; D gene uncertain. The ends were cut back, 2 bases at V and 0 bases at J, with 17 bases in the middle. The germline V gene encodes CDR1 SGDLS and CDR2 YYNGEE. This CDR3 region has 17 residues. DNA of the CDR3: TGTGCCAGCAGCGTCAATGTTGGGCAGCGGGCTAACTATGGCTACACCTTC. The encoded protein is CASSVNVGQRANYGYTF. Variable domain in full (rest from reference TRBV9 and TRBJ1-2): DSGVTQTPKHLITATGQRVTLRCSPRSGDLSVYWYQQSLDQGLQFLIQYYNGEERAKGNILERFSAQQFPDLHSELNLSSLELGDSALYFCASSVNVGQRANYGYTFGSGTRLTVV.

This clone was detected only once. The chain combines TRBV4-3 with TRBJ1-1; D remains ambiguous. Germline CDR1 reads LGHNA; CDR2 reads YSLEER. The CDR3 loop spans 13 amino acids. V dropped 4 bases and J dropped 1 base, with 7 bases sitting between them. The CDR3 sequence is CASSREGNTEAFF. The CDR3 region has the DNA TGCGCCAGCAGCCGGGAGGGGAACACTGAAGCTTTCTTT.

This chain joins TRBV5-4 and TRBJ2-5, with 9 bases lining up with TRBD2. The CDR3 has 19 residues. Germline V CDR1 and CDR2: SGHNT, YYREEE (reference sequence). J gave up 5 bases and V 0 bases, and 17 bases lay outside the gene matches. The CDR3 DNA follows: TGTGCCAGCAGCTTGGGGGCCAGCGGGGGGACCTCAGGTGGGGAGACCCAGTACTTC. Amino acids: CASSLGASGGTSGGETQYF.

The gene calls are TRBV5-1 and TRBJ2-3; D gene ambiguous. This CDR3 region has 13 residues. Germline CDR1 is SGHRS and CDR2 is YFSETQ. The ends were cut back, 6 bases at V and 3 bases at J, with 11 bases in the middle. The DNA for the CDR3 is TGCGCCAGCAATCCCACCGGGACAGATACGCAGTATTTT. Amino acids: CASNPTGTDTQYF.

The chain recombines TRBV4-3 with TRBJ2-7, with a possible D match to TRBD2 (5 bases). The V end lost 0 bases, the J end lost 4 bases, and 10 bases lay between the germline ends. Germline values: CDR1 LGHNA, CDR2 YSLEER. The CDR3 loop spans 14 amino acids. The CDR3: CASSQDSSGYEQYF. In nucleotides, the CDR3 is TGCGCCAGCAGCCAAGATAGCAGCGGATACGAGCAGTACTTC.

The chain uses TRBV19 and TRBJ1-5, with D maybe TRBD1 (6 bases). The V end lost 1 base, the J end lost 7 bases, and 11 bases lay between the germline ends. Per the germline V gene, CDR1 is LNHDA and CDR2 is SQIVND (reference sequence). The CDR3 contains 14 residues. This CDR3 reads CASSIGVGQQPQHF. In nucleotides, the CDR3 is TGTGCCAGTAGTATAGGGGTGGGACAACAGCCCCAGCATTTT. Full variable domain (outside the CDR3, taken from reference TRBV19 and TRBJ1-5): DGGITQSPKYLFRKEGQNVTLSCEQNLNHDAMYWYRQDPGQGLRLIYYSQIVNDFQKGDIAEGYSVSREKKESFPLTVTSAQKNPTAFYLCASSIGVGQQPQHFGDGTRLSIL.

The chain has TRBV6-6 and TRBJ1-1; D gene unclear. Trimming took 7 bases from V and 0 from J, leaving 12 bases between them. The CDR3 totals 14 residues. Per germline, CDR1 MNHNY and CDR2 SVGAGI (reference sequence). Written as DNA, the CDR3 is TGTGCCAGCACCATCCCAGAAATGAACACTGAAGCTTTCTTT. It codes for CASTIPEMNTEAFF.

The chain is built from TRBV20-1 and TRBJ2-6; 7 bases line up with TRBD1. Germline CDR1 is DFQATT and CDR2 is SNEGSKA (reference sequence). The junction had 11 bases not matched to a gene; V was cut back by 3 bases and J by 0 bases. CDR3 size: 18 residues. The DNA for the CDR3 is TGCAGTGCTAGTGGGCGACCGGGACAGAGCTCTGGGGCCAACGTCCTGACTTTC. It encodes CSASGRPGQSSGANVLTF.

The genes are TRBV4-1 and TRBJ2-1; TRBD2 matches 7 bases. The CDR3 runs to 18 residues. Germline CDR1 is MGHRA and CDR2 is YSYEKL. V was clipped by 3 bases and J by 4 bases; unmatched bases: 15. CDR3 bases: TGCGCCAGCAGCCATGAGACCCCCCTAGCGGCTTTTTACAATGAGCAGTTCTTC. Its translation is CASSHETPLAAFYNEQFF.

The chain joins TRBV6-5 to TRBJ2-7; 8 nucleotides agree with TRBD2. CDR1 and CDR2 from the germline V gene are MNHEY and SVGAGI. J was trimmed by 2 bases and V by 8 bases; bases with no gene match: 5. CDR3 length: 13 amino acids. CDR3 region: CASGVAGTYEQYF. The CDR3 DNA reads as TGTGCCAGCGGGGTAGCGGGAACCTACGAGCAGTACTTC.

The chain is built from TRBV24-1 and TRBJ1-2; no reliable D call. Trimming removed 2 bases at V and 8 bases at J, with 14 bases between. The germline gives CDR1 KGHDR, CDR2 SFDVKD. This CDR3 contains 14 residues. This CDR3 reads CATSDSTSPSGYTF. CDR3 bases: TGTGCCACCAGTGATTCGACAAGCCCGAGCGGCTACACCTTC.

With regard to this clone: This same CDR3 is encoded by further DNA sequences in the sample. In DNA, the CDR3 is TGTGCCAGCAGTTTTTTAGCGGGAGGATCCTACGAGCAGTACTTC. It yields the protein CASSFLAGGSYEQYF. This rearrangement joins TRBV27 to TRBJ2-7; 10 bases align to TRBD2. Trimming took 3 bases from V and 1 from J; bases not matched to a gene: 3. Germline loops: CDR1 MNHEY, CDR2 SMNVEV (reference sequence). The CDR3 is 15 residues long.

The chain has TRBV27 and TRBJ1-2; 9 bases are a match to TRBD1. The CDR3 runs 19 residues. Trimming at V came to 6 bases and at J to 5 bases, leaving 22 bases not matched to a gene. Germline V gene sequence: CDR1 MNHEY, CDR2 SMNVEV (reference sequence). CDR3 loop: CASSPRGTGIEVPLYGYTF. Here the CDR3 DNA reads TGTGCCAGCAGCCCTCGGGGGACAGGGATTGAGGTGCCTCTTTATGGCTACACCTTC.

CDR3 sequence: CASSLDRGPGEAFF. CDR3 nucleotides: TGTGCCAGCAGCTTAGATCGAGGTCCAGGGGAGGCTTTCTTT. The chain combines TRBV7-2 with TRBJ1-1; maybe TRBD1 (6 bases). Germline V gives CDR1 SGHTA, CDR2 FQGNSA. The CDR3 is 14 amino acids. V was pared by 1 base and J by 11 bases, with 17 bases between.

The rearrangement joins TRBV29-1 to TRBJ2-1; D is unclear. The germline V gene encodes CDR1 SQVTM and CDR2 ANQGSEA. The CDR3 has 12 residues. Trimming shortened V by 3 bases and J by 12 bases, and 15 bases separated the two germline ends. The CDR3 here is CSVDPGWRWQFF. CDR3 DNA sequence: TGCAGCGTTGACCCCGGTTGGCGGTGGCAGTTCTTC.

As for this clone: One junction end disagrees with the germline gene, perhaps due to a read error. This chain uses TRBV7-2 with TRBJ2-5; the match to TRBD1 covers 8 bases. This CDR3 region has 15 residues. CDR1 and CDR2 (germline): SGHTA, FQGNSA. In DNA, the CDR3 is TGTGCCAGCAGCTTAGGGACAGGGCTGCAAGCGACCCAGTACTTC. This sequence encodes CASSLGTGLQATQYF.